This TCR beta chain comes out of a study of blood T cell repertoires in COVID-19. Overall study context: Italy, Spain and the United States were the sources of the convalescent and acute COVID-19 samples.

Enrolled through a virtual design, the participants were between roughly 18 and 100 years of age and came from 24 US areas. This clone appeared once. Sequencing was performed with immunoSEQ multiplex PCR; in TCRdb, only in-frame clones are kept and a portion is missing. The sample records about 250,000 clones, roughly 85% being singletons. This CDR3 is built from 14 residues. V gave up 6 bases and J gave up 1 base, with 12 bases separating them. Germline CDR1 reads LNHDA; CDR2 reads SQIVND (reference sequence). The clonotype originates from a woman in her fifties or sixties with acute COVID-19. The rearrangement uses TRBV19 and TRBJ1-1; D possibly corresponds to TRBD1 (5 bases). The sample was PBMCs or T cells enriched from blood (not recorded which). CDR3 in DNA: TGTGCCAGTAGGCAAGGGACTACGAACACTGAAGCTTTCTTT. Translation: CASRQGTTNTEAFF. The variable domain in full, with the rest retrieved from reference TRBV19 and TRBJ1-1, is DGGITQSPKYLFRKEGQNVTLSCEQNLNHDAMYWYRQDPGQGLRLIYYSQIVNDFQKGDIAEGYSVSREKKESFPLTVTSAQKNPTAFYLCASRQGTTNTEAFFGQGTRLTVV.